The 4 T cell receptor beta chains reported below all come from one sample, sequenced in a study of regulatory T cells in long-lasting Graves disease. The time point: persistent/refractory GD, antithyroid drugs over 5 years with positive TRAb. There was RNA extracted from PBMCs, and the TCR library was made from it. With iRepertoire HTBI primers and Arm-PCR of CDR3 regions, TCR beta libraries were built. Each CDR3 protein gets one entry after TCRdb re-called the multiplex PCR reads with MiXCR. In the table there are approximately 470,000 distinct CDR3 sequences, around 20% of which are singletons. Source: peripheral blood mononuclear cells (PBMCs), taken when the disease was refractory, from a patient treated with antithyroid drugs. The receptor set was obtained from a female donor with Graves disease.

V and J are TRBV6-1 and TRBJ1-3; maybe TRBD1 (5 bases). CDR1 is MNHNS and CDR2 is SASEGT in the germline V gene. The CDR3 contains 15 residues. The ends were cut back, 8 bases at V and 0 bases at J, with 14 bases in the middle. The CDR3 DNA reads as TGTGCCAGCTGTCCCGGGACGCACTCTGGAAACACCATATATTTT. Its translation: CASCPGTHSGNTIYF.

This clonotype was observed a handful of times. An end of the junction does not agree with germline; a read error may underlie this. The rearrangement links TRBV20-1 to TRBJ2-3, with 14 positions matching TRBD2. CDR3 size: 17 residues. Per the germline V gene, CDR1 is DFQATT and CDR2 is SNEGSKA (reference sequence). CDR3 amino acids: CSARKTSGRAHTDTRYF. As DNA, the CDR3 is TGCAGTGCTAGGAAGACTAGCGGGAGGGCCCACACAGATACGCGGTATTTT.

This clonotype was detected a few times. The chain uses TRBV6-9 and TRBJ2-1; 8 bases agree with TRBD2. CDR1 MNHGY and CDR2 SVAAGI come from the germline V gene. The CDR3 sequence is 14 residues long. Germline trimming cut 3 bases from V and 7 bases from J; bases unmatched to any gene: 5. This CDR3 reads CASSYSLAVNEQFF. CDR3 DNA sequence: TGTGCCAGCAGTTACTCACTAGCGGTTAATGAGCAGTTCTTC.

In regard to this clonotype: No conserved phenylalanine or tryptophan is present at the end of the CDR3, so a read error is the likely explanation. The chain joins TRBV6-1 to TRBJ1-1; D ambiguous. The CDR3 totals 15 residues. Germline V gene data show CDR1 as MNHNS and CDR2 as SASEGT. With 7 bases removed from V and 3 bases from J, the gap between germline ends came to 18 bases. The CDR3 region is CASTTSRGAYTEAFL. CDR3 bases: TGTGCCAGCACAACCAGCCGGGGAGCCTACACTGAAGCTTTCCTT.